The 4 T cell receptor beta chains below come from one sample, sequenced in a study of T cell repertoires in cytomegalovirus infection. These receptors have no known antigen. MiXCR was run by TCRdb on the reads, yielding one entry per CDR3 protein. Here the sample spans about 150,000 distinct CDR3 sequences, about 32% being singletons. Material: CD8+ T cells from cultured PBMCs, obtained from culture after CMV antigen stimulation. The receptors shown here come from a human donor in good health (CMV status not recorded). Some clones in this sample may be carry-over from other donors' samples.

This clonotype appeared a few times. V and J are TRBV28 and TRBJ2-2; TRBD2 might be the D (5 bases). Deletions cut 5 bases from V and 2 bases from J, with 18 bases between. This CDR3 spans 17 amino acids. Germline V gene data show CDR1 as MDHEN and CDR2 as SYDVKM. The CDR3 loop is CASSTITEGTNTGELFF. The CDR3 DNA reads as TGTGCCAGCAGTACCATAACCGAGGGAACAAACACCGGGGAGCTGTTTTTT.

The chain joins TRBV12-3 or TRBV12-4 to TRBJ2-3, with D possibly called TRBD1 or TRBD2 (6 bases each). The length of the CDR3 is 13 residues. V gave up 7 bases and J gave up 2 bases, with 10 bases separating them. In DNA, the CDR3 is TGTGCCAGCACGGGGGCAGACACAGATACGCAGTATTTT. Encoded protein: CASTGADTDTQYF.

This clonotype has a handful of counts. The chain combines TRBV20-1 with TRBJ1-1, with a weak D call TRBD1 (5 bases). Germline CDR1 reads DFQATT; CDR2 reads SNEGSKA (reference sequence). The CDR3 totals 14 residues. With 4 bases removed from V and 4 bases from J, the gap between germline ends came to 16 bases. The CDR3 DNA reads as TGCAGTGCTAAGCCGTTCAGGGTGGGCACTGAAGCTTTCTTT. Translated, it gives CSAKPFRVGTEAFF.

This clonotype was observed a handful of times. V and J are TRBV6-1 and TRBJ1-5; weak D call: TRBD1 (6 bases). Germline V gives CDR1 MNHNS, CDR2 SASEGT. The ends were cut back, 0 bases at V and 3 bases at J, with 15 bases in the middle. The CDR3 length is 17 residues. The CDR3 sequence: CASSEAGTSAANQPQHF. Here the CDR3 DNA reads TGTGCCAGCAGTGAAGCGGGGACAAGCGCGGCCAATCAGCCCCAGCATTTT.